The 14 T cell receptor beta chains listed next were all sequenced from one sample in a study of blood T cell repertoires in COVID-19. Measured with immunoSEQ multiplex PCR; TCRdb has only the in-frame clones, and not every one. The repertoire holds 350,000 to 400,000 clones, roughly 91% seen once, with more than 1% in the top ten. What was sequenced was PBMCs or T cells enriched from blood (not recorded which). The receptors here all came from a woman aged 18-30 years who had recovered from COVID-19.

The rearrangement uses TRBV28 and TRBJ2-5; possibly TRBD2 for D (5 bases). Trimming shortened V by 4 bases and J by 3 bases, and 12 bases separated the two germline ends. This CDR3 spans 14 amino acids. Germline V lookup: CDR1 MDHEN, CDR2 SYDVKM. CDR3 nucleotides: TGTGCCAGCAGTTCCCGCCTCGGGGAAGAGACCCAGTACTTC. It is translated as CASSSRLGEETQYF. The variable domain in full, with the rest retrieved from reference TRBV28 and TRBJ2-5, is DVKVTQSSRYLVKRTGEKVFLECVQDMDHENMFWYRQDPGLGLRLIYFSYDVKMKEKGDIPEGYSVSREKKERFSLILESASTNQTSMYLCASSSRLGEETQYFGPGTRLLVL.

The V call is TRBV7-6, the J call TRBJ1-5; the match to TRBD1 covers 11 bases. This CDR3 is built from 15 residues. CDR1 is SGHVS, CDR2 FNYEAQ, per germline. V was clipped by 4 bases and J by 4 bases; unmatched bases: 3. CDR3: CASSSDRGQNQPQHF. In nucleotides, the CDR3 is TGTGCCAGCAGCTCGGACAGGGGGCAAAATCAGCCCCAGCATTTT.

J is TRBJ2-1 and V is TRBV5-1, with D unclear. Germline assignment: CDR1 SGHRS and CDR2 YFSETQ. Deletions cut 4 bases from V and 9 bases from J, with 17 bases between. CDR3 size: 14 residues. The CDR3 region is CASSPDLGLGEQFF. CDR3 bases: TGCGCCAGCAGCCCAGACTTGGGTCTCGGTGAGCAGTTCTTC.

J is TRBJ2-2 and V is TRBV6-2 or TRBV6-3; 8 nucleotides agree with TRBD1. Germline V gene data show CDR1 as MNHEY and CDR2 as SVGEGT. The CDR3 sequence is 14 residues long. The V gene end was trimmed by 5 bases and the J gene end by 7 bases; junction bases not matched to a gene: 6. This CDR3 is CASSIQGVGGELFF. The CDR3 DNA reads as TGTGCCAGCAGTATACAGGGGGTAGGCGGGGAGCTGTTTTTT.

The chain joins TRBV4-3 to TRBJ2-5; 9 bases are shared with TRBD2. There are 16 residues in the CDR3. Germline-derived CDR1 and CDR2 are LGHNA and YSLEER. V shed 0 bases, J shed 5 bases, and the junction held 7 bases outside the gene matches. CDR3: CASSQESGLADETQYF. The CDR3 DNA sequence: TGCGCCAGCAGCCAAGAGTCGGGACTAGCAGACGAGACCCAGTACTTC.

The chain links TRBV28 to TRBJ2-5; TRBD2 matches 9 bases. The CDR3 totals 17 residues. The trim removed 3 bases at V and 3 bases at J, leaving 11 bases unmatched. Germline loops: CDR1 MDHEN, CDR2 SYDVKM. CDR3 loop: CASSFPLGVAGEETQYF. In DNA form, the CDR3 reads TGTGCCAGCAGTTTCCCCCTGGGGGTAGCGGGGGAAGAGACCCAGTACTTC.

The chain couples TRBV10-3 to TRBJ1-2; 7 bases map to TRBD1. The CDR3 spans 17 residues. CDR1 is ENHRY, CDR2 SYGVKD, per germline. V dropped 2 bases and J dropped 5; count of bases not matched to a gene: 14. The CDR3 DNA follows: TGTGCCATCAGTGAGGCCGAGCAAAACAGGGGTTGGTATGGCTACACCTTC. This gives the protein CAISEAEQNRGWYGYTF.

The chain uses TRBV4-1 and TRBJ2-5, with unresolved D. This CDR3 spans 13 amino acids. CDR1 MGHRA and CDR2 YSYEKL come from the germline V gene. The V and J ends lost 1 base and 4 bases respectively, with 7 bases between them. CDR3 residues: CASSQGPGETQYF. The CDR3 DNA is TGCGCCAGCAGCCAAGGTCCGGGAGAGACCCAGTACTTC.

J is TRBJ2-5 and V is TRBV7-3; TRBD2 agrees at 7 bases. The junction had 4 bases not matched to a gene; V was cut back by 0 bases and J by 3 bases. The CDR3 runs 15 residues. The germline gives CDR1 SGHTA, CDR2 FQGTGA. CDR3 amino acids: CASSLTRGTKETQYF. Written as DNA, the CDR3 is TGTGCCAGCAGCTTAACGCGGGGGACGAAAGAGACCCAGTACTTC.

V usage is TRBV9 and J usage is TRBJ2-5, with 9 bases matching TRBD2. V lost 3 bases and J lost 2; bases outside the gene matches: 5. This CDR3 spans 15 amino acids. In germline, CDR1 is SGDLS, CDR2 YYNGEE. CDR3 in DNA: TGTGCCAGCAGCGAGGTAGCGGGGGTTCAAGAGACCCAGTACTTC. Protein sequence: CASSEVAGVQETQYF.

With respect to this clone: This sample also contains other DNA sequences that code for the same CDR3. This chain connects TRBV9 to TRBJ1-1; TRBD1 agrees at 10 bases. The length of the CDR3 is 15 residues. Germline CDR1 reads SGDLS; CDR2 reads YYNGEE. The ends lost 0 bases at V and 2 bases at J; junction bases unmatched: 1. CDR3 region: CASSVGTGGNTEAFF. Here the CDR3 DNA reads TGTGCCAGCAGCGTAGGGACAGGGGGAAACACTGAAGCTTTCTTT.

This chain connects TRBV5-1 to TRBJ2-5; D is possibly TRBD2 (5 bases). CDR3 length: 14 amino acids. From germline, CDR1 is SGHRS and CDR2 YFSETQ. V shed 2 bases and J shed 5 bases, with 13 bases lying between them. The CDR3 DNA is TGCGCCAGCAGCTTACCAGACTACCCCGAGACCCAGTACTTC. Translation: CASSLPDYPETQYF. Drawing the rest from reference TRBV5-1 and TRBJ2-5, the complete variable domain is KAGVTQTPRYLIKTRGQQVTLSCSPISGHRSVSWYQQTPGQGLQFLFEYFSETQRNKGNFPGRFSGRQFSNSRSEMNVSTLELGDSALYLCASSLPDYPETQYFGPGTRLLVL.

The chain uses TRBV28 and TRBJ1-5; 8 bases are a match to TRBD1. With V trimmed by 8 bases and J by 6 bases, 15 bases remained unmatched. The germline gives CDR1 MDHEN, CDR2 SYDVKM. The CDR3 contains 16 residues. In DNA form, the CDR3 reads TGTGCCAGCCCTCCTCGGACAGGGCTATTCGTTCAGCCCCAGCATTTT. Amino acid sequence: CASPPRTGLFVQPQHF.

J is TRBJ2-1 and V is TRBV10-3; TRBD2 matches 9 bases. Losses at the gene ends were 4 bases for V and 4 bases for J; bases not matched to a gene: 8. Germline V gene sequence: CDR1 ENHRY, CDR2 SYGVKD. This CDR3 contains 16 residues. The CDR3 sequence: CAISGVAGAAYNEQFF. CDR3 nucleotide sequence: TGTGCCATCAGTGGTGTAGCGGGGGCTGCTTACAATGAGCAGTTCTTC.